A single sample gave rise to the 16 T cell receptor beta chains below, sequenced in a study of T cell clonality in common variable immunodeficiency. No cognate antigen is known for these TCRs. Measured with immunoSEQ multiplex PCR; TCRdb has only the in-frame clones, and not every one. The sample has some 11,000 clones, none seen only once. Overall study findings and caveats: Common variable immunodeficiency TCR beta sequences reportedly had fewer deletions and N-nucleotide insertions.

The sequencing sample was made of peripheral blood mononuclear cells. All receptors come from a human donor with common variable immunodeficiency.

About this clone: The CDR3 end is not reached by the read, which stops 3 residues before it; the germline J gene fills it in. J is TRBJ1-2 and V is TRBV30; no reliable D call. Germline V CDR1 and CDR2: GTSNPN, SVGIG (reference sequence). This CDR3 is built from 10 residues. CDR3 residues: CASSQRGYTF. The DNA read from the CDR3 is TGTGCCTCCTCTCAGCGCGGC.

About this clone: The read finishes 3 residues shy of the CDR3 end, and the germline J gene is used to complete it. The V and J genes are TRBV19 and TRBJ1-1, with D unresolved. Germline CDR1 and CDR2: LNHDA and SQIVND (reference sequence). The CDR3 totals 13 residues. V dropped 2 bases and J dropped 4 bases, with 8 bases sitting between them. The CDR3 here is CASSIRFGTEAFF. The covered CDR3 bases are TGTGCCAGTAGTATACGGTTCGGCACTGAA.

This clone turned up a few times. The sequence runs out 3 residues before the end of the CDR3; the remainder is reconstructed from the germline J gene. The chain couples TRBV19 to TRBJ1-6; 9 bases are a match to TRBD1. V trimming: 3 bases; J trimming: 6 bases; junction bases outside the gene matches: 6. From germline, CDR1 is LNHDA and CDR2 SQIVND (reference sequence). This CDR3 has 16 amino acids. Partial CDR3 DNA: TGTGCCAGTAGTATTACCGGGACAGGGACTAATTCACCC. It encodes CASSITGTGTNSP. The complete CDR3 reads CASSITGTGTNSPLHF.

This clone was observed a few times. The read ends 3 residues early relative to the CDR3; the germline J gene fills the gap. The chain carries TRBV6-1 and TRBJ1-1, with a weak D call TRBD1 (6 bases). The CDR3 contains 16 residues. The V end lost 4 bases, the J end lost 1 base, and 16 bases lay between the germline ends. CDR1 is MNHNS and CDR2 is SASEGT in the germline V gene. The covered CDR3 bases are TGTGCCAGCAGTGGAACCCCAGGGGACGCGAACACTGAA. Translating it yields CASSGTPGDANTE. The CDR3 as a whole reads CASSGTPGDANTEAFF.

This clone has just a few counts. The observed sequence ends 3 residues before the CDR3 terminus, with the missing tail filled in from the germline J gene. The J gene is TRBJ2-3, the V gene TRBV7-6; TRBD2 might be the D (6 bases). V lost 2 bases and J lost 8, with 14 bases in between. The V gene's germline CDR1 is SGHVS and CDR2 FNYEAQ. The CDR3 runs to 14 residues. CDR3 bases read: TGTGCCAGCAGCTTATGGGGGGTCGGGGGTACG. It is translated as CASSLWGVGGT. The entire CDR3 protein reads CASSLWGVGGTQYF.

Turning to this clone: The read terminates 3 residues ahead of where the CDR3 ends, so the germline J gene completes it. This sequence joins TRBV7-2 and TRBJ2-7; 9 bases align to TRBD2. CDR1 is SGHTA, CDR2 FQGNSA, per germline. The CDR3 length is 13 residues. V trimming: 6 bases; J trimming: 2 bases; junction bases outside the gene matches: 2. CDR3: CASRGGGAYEQYF. CDR3 DNA (partial): TGTGCCAGCAGGGGCGGGGGGGCCTACGAG.

With respect to this clone: The sequence runs out 3 residues before the end of the CDR3; the remainder is reconstructed from the germline J gene. The gene calls are TRBV6-2 or TRBV6-3 and TRBJ2-7, with 9 bases matching TRBD1. The V gene end was trimmed by 4 bases and the J gene end by 6 bases; junction bases not matched to a gene: 10. CDR3 size: 15 residues. The germline CDR1 and CDR2 sequences are MNHEY and SVGEGT. CDR3 sequence: CASSFERTGVTEQYF. The CDR3 bases that were read are TGTGCCAGCAGTTTTGAGCGGACAGGGGTTACCGAG.

This clone is deemed medium-sized. Sequencing ends 3 residues short of the CDR3 end; the germline J gene provides the rest. The chain uses TRBV24-1 and TRBJ1-2, with a tentative D call TRBD1 (5 bases). Trimming stripped 2 bases from V and 4 bases from J, with 16 bases between. The CDR3 is made up of 16 amino acids. Germline V gene data show CDR1 as KGHDR and CDR2 as SFDVKD. CDR3 bases read: TGTGCCACCAGTGATTGGAAGGGGAACGGTACCTATGGC. Amino acids: CATSDWKGNGTYG. The whole CDR3 protein reads CATSDWKGNGTYGYTF.

Notes on this clone: The read stops 3 residues short of the end of the CDR3; the missing end is completed from the germline J gene. The chain joins TRBV30 to TRBJ1-5; 7 bases match TRBD1. Trimming took 3 bases from V and 5 from J; bases not matched to a gene: 4. Germline V lookup: CDR1 GTSNPN, CDR2 SVGIG (reference sequence). The CDR3 spans 13 residues. CDR3 DNA, as far as it was read: TGTGCCTGGAGCCCCGGGACAGATCAGCCC. Its protein product is CAWSPGTDQP. The whole CDR3 reads CAWSPGTDQPQHF. The full variable domain, with the rest looked up from reference TRBV30 and TRBJ1-5, is SQTIHQWPATLVQPVGSPLSLECTVEGTSNPNLYWYRQAAGRGLQLLFYSVGIGQISSEVPQNLSASRPQDRQFILSSKKLLLSDSGFYLCAWSPGTDQPQHFGDGTRLSIL.

Ten or more counts support this clone. The read stops 3 residues short of the end of the CDR3; the missing end is completed from the germline J gene. The V call is TRBV20-1, the J call TRBJ2-7; the D call may be TRBD1 or TRBD2 (5 bases each). There are 15 residues in the CDR3. Germline assignment: CDR1 DFQATT and CDR2 SNEGSKA (reference sequence). Trimming removed 4 bases from V and 1 base from J, with 17 bases in between. CDR3: CSANSGREPSYEQYF. The part of the CDR3 DNA that was read is TGCAGTGCTAACTCGGGCAGGGAGCCGTCCTACGAG.

A word on this clone: The observed sequence ends 3 residues before the CDR3 terminus, with the missing tail filled in from the germline J gene. V and J are TRBV7-7 and TRBJ2-1; the match to TRBD1 covers 7 bases. Germline CDR1 and CDR2: SSHAT and FNYEAQ (reference sequence). The ends lost 5 bases at V and 4 bases at J; junction bases unmatched: 11. The CDR3 is 16 amino acids. Partial CDR3 DNA: TGTGCCAGCAGCCCACAGGGGCTCGGCTTTTACAATGAG. Amino acid sequence: CASSPQGLGFYNE. The complete CDR3 reads CASSPQGLGFYNEQFF.

For this clone: The read ends 3 residues shy of where the CDR3 ends; the end is completed using the germline J gene. This chain links TRBV7-2 with TRBJ2-5; D is uncertain. CDR1 SGHTA and CDR2 FQGNSA come from the germline V gene. This CDR3 is 14 amino acids long. Trimming shortened V by 1 base and J by 2 bases, and 8 bases separated the two germline ends. Here the CDR3 reads CASSLVSRQETQYF. The part of the CDR3 DNA that was read is TGTGCCAGCAGCTTAGTGTCAAGGCAAGAGACC.

About this clone: The CDR3 end lies 3 residues beyond the end of the read and is filled in from the germline J gene. V and J are TRBV2 and TRBJ1-1; unclear D gene. V dropped 4 bases and J dropped 0 bases, with 3 bases sitting between them. In germline, CDR1 is SNHLY, CDR2 FYNNEI. This CDR3 is built from 12 residues. The chain's CDR3 is CASSVMNTEAFF. The sequenced part of the CDR3 DNA is TGTGCCAGCAGTGTTATGAACACTGAA.

Note on this clone: Read coverage stops 3 residues before the CDR3 terminus; the germline J gene supplies the remainder. The gene calls are TRBV7-2 and TRBJ1-4; TRBD1 is a possible D gene (5 bases). Germline lookup yields CDR1 SGHTA and CDR2 FQGNSA. The CDR3 is 14 amino acids. Deletions cut 6 bases from V and 3 bases from J, with 11 bases between. The covered CDR3 bases are TGTGCCAGCAGGGCTATAGGGGCTAATGAAAAA. Encoded protein: CASRAIGANEK. The complete CDR3 reads CASRAIGANEKLFF.

Comments on this clone: The DNA ends 3 residues before the CDR3 does, and the rest of the CDR3 is filled in from the germline J gene. V and J are TRBV18 and TRBJ2-2, with 8 bases lining up with TRBD1. Unmatched junction bases numbered 11, after V lost 4 bases and J lost 4 bases. This CDR3 has 17 amino acids. The germline CDR1 and CDR2 sequences are KGHSH and LQKENI. Incomplete CDR3 DNA: TGTGCCAGCTCACAGGACAGGGCCAGAAGTGGCACCGGGGAG. This codes for CASSQDRARSGTGE. The complete CDR3 protein is CASSQDRARSGTGELFF.

This clone came up a few times. The observed sequence ends 3 residues before the CDR3 terminus, with the missing tail filled in from the germline J gene. The chain combines TRBV19 with TRBJ2-5; the match to TRBD2 covers 12 bases. Germline V gene lookup returns CDR1 LNHDA and CDR2 SQIVND (reference sequence). V lost 9 bases, J lost 4 bases, and 12 bases stayed unmatched. The CDR3 is 16 residues long. The sequenced part of the CDR3 DNA is TGTGCCAGCCAGACTAGCGGGGGAGCTCAGACAGAGACC. It yields the protein CASQTSGGAQTET. The complete CDR3 sequence is CASQTSGGAQTETQYF.